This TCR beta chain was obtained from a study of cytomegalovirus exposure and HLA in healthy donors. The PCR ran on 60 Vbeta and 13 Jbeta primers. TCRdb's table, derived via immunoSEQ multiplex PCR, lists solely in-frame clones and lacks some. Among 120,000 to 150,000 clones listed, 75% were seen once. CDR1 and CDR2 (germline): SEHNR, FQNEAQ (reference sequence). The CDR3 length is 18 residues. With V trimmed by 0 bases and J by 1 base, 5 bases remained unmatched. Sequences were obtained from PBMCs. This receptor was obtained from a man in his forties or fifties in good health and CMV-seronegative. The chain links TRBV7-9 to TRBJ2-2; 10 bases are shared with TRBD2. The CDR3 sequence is CASSLAFQRGGNTGELFF. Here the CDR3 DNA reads TGTGCCAGCAGCTTAGCCTTCCAGCGGGGGGGGAACACCGGGGAGCTGTTTTTT.